This record concerns one TCR beta chain sequence. Antigen unknown. Profiling of TCR beta VDJ combinations and CDR3 sequences used genomic DNA as template. TCRdb reanalysed the reads using MiXCR and keeps one entry per CDR3 protein. The sample records 150,000 to 200,000 distinct CDR3 sequences, roughly half being singletons. These data are taken from a study of CD8+CD57+ T cells in acquired aplastic anemia. General study results and limits: Roughly 30 CD8+ CDR3 sequences occurred in both the patients and the controls. Controls and patients did not differ significantly in CD8+ Simpson's diversity.

For sequencing, patients were chosen who had shown expansion of CD8+CD57+ cells by flow cytometry. V gave up 4 bases and J gave up 0 bases, with 11 bases separating them. Germline V gene lookup returns CDR1 SGHDT and CDR2 YYEEEE. CDR3 length: 15 amino acids. The receptor's source is a human donor with aplastic anemia. Sequenced material: sorted CD4+, CD8+, or CD8+CD57+ T cells (not recorded which) from PBMCs. The V call is TRBV5-6, the J call TRBJ1-5; D is possibly TRBD1 (6 bases). The CDR3 sequence: CASSRGPLSNQPQHF. The CDR3 DNA reads TGTGCCAGCAGCCGGGGGCCTCTTAGCAATCAGCCCCAGCATTTT.